The sequence of this TCR beta chain was determined in a study of cytomegalovirus exposure and HLA in healthy donors (dated 2017 in TCRdb). Broadly, across the study: An earlier analysis of roughly 570 of the donors reported approximately 300 Gb of sequence data and 117 million unique TCR beta sequences obtained from about 170 million T cells. To predict cytomegalovirus infection status, the study combined high-throughput TCR immunosequencing, statistical association of individual TCRs with disease status, and machine learning. Alongside the repertoire data, information on donor age, sex, ethnicity and CMV serostatus was compiled. In an earlier analysis of more than 550 of the donors, high-throughput TCR beta sequencing was used to judge whether each TCR beta V gene segment behaved as functional or pseudogenic. On average, roughly 250,000 unique TCR beta nucleotide sequences were sequenced per donor among 398 genotyped donors of the cohort, with roughly 18% of those sequences being non-productive. The study aimed to test whether cataloging public T cell receptors could reveal signatures of past pathogen exposure. Besides the first cohort of 500 to 700 subjects, a separate validation cohort made up of roughly 120 different subjects was used. Genome-wide SNP genotypes for about 55% of the roughly 670 donors were used in a later genetic analysis, which treated that subset as a discovery cohort. Rather than using new phenotypic data, the later analysis identified candidate immune exposures from TCR beta sequences and from how often those sequences occurred across donors. All discovery cohort repertoires had been generated on a single sequencing platform. An early release that covered about 600 HLA-typed donors contained around 300 gigabases of sequencing data and 85 million to 100 million unique TCR sequences. A handful of DR-DQ haplotypes were treated as single units for association and clustering because of strong linkage in the cohort. The T cell repertoires of 666 subjects were profiled by immunosequencing and related to cytomegalovirus serostatus. A later analysis re-examined previously published TCR beta repertoires from 610 or so donors and added high-resolution HLA genotyping to investigate patterns of TCR occurrence. Typing coverage varied by locus: 629-630 donors for A, B, C, DRB1 and DQB1; approximately 560 for DQA1; about 600 for DPA1; 450 to 480 for DPB1. Class I and class II HLA loci were covered by the typing at four-digit resolution. Among the roughly 410 genotyped donors, approximately 82% belonged to the genetic ancestry cluster associated with self-reported Caucasian donors.

The germline V gene encodes CDR1 LNHNV and CDR2 YYDKDF (reference sequence). Measured from the cysteine to the phenylalanine, the CDR3 is 13 residues long. Just the 39-base CDR3 DNA is kept, in frame starting at base 1. Trimming takes 1 base from V and 4 bases from J, and the germline ends sit 8 bases apart. The research as a whole found: The classifier was reported to diagnose cytomegalovirus status with high specificity and sensitivity in both the original and validation cohorts. According to a later analysis, most CMV-associated TCR beta chains appeared to be HLA-restricted, and the HLA associations seemed to be driven largely by CMV exposure. In the study, some 180 TCR beta chains were listed as associated with cytomegalovirus. Linkage disequilibrium might explain the correlated functional status among segregating V segments, but an unknown experimental factor could not be ruled out. In a later analysis, 15,000 to 20,000 TCR beta sequences were associated with specific HLA alleles at a false discovery rate of 0.05. A few of the identified cytomegalovirus-associated TCR beta chains were confirmed in vitro to be specific for cytomegalovirus antigens. When HLA alleles, especially DR and DQ, strongly co-occurred, TCR associations were difficult to assign to individual alleles. A later analysis found that HLA-associated TCR beta chains were more clonally expanded and had lower generation probabilities than equally common non-associated chains. In a later analysis, several top co-occurrence clusters were reported to appear linked to parvovirus B19, influenza, CMV and Epstein-Barr virus. HLA typing was unavailable for some donors at each locus, so association tests used only the typed subset. A cluster of highly shared sequence variants was judged likely to be a technical artifact of the sequencing pipeline. Seventeen rarely observed V segments, including chromosome 9 orphons, were excluded from the earlier analysis of about 600 of the donors because counts were too low. Because the 87-base-pair reads could not distinguish some IMGT-functional V segments, including TRBV6-2 and TRBV6-3, those segments were excluded. A later analysis found that TCR association rates varied across HLA loci, with DRB1 alleles showing the most associated TCRs and HLA-C alleles the fewest. An association between a missense DCLRE1C variant and V-gene and J-gene trimming of TCR beta chains was found in a later genetic analysis and replicated in an independent cohort. A further reported finding was that TCR beta sequences accurately predicted the HLA-A and HLA-B alleles for most subjects in the first cohort. In a later genetic analysis, fewer N-insertions in productive TCRs were reported among donors in an Asian-associated ancestry cluster than the roughly 710-donor mean. In an earlier analysis of 500 to 650 of the donors, most TCR beta V segments appeared in productive rearrangements about 90% or about 30% of the time, broadly matching IMGT annotations. Most TCR sequences were observed very rarely across donors, whereas some public TCRs were present in many individuals. It was suggested by the authors that the approach could potentially be generalized to other disease states and immunological phenotypes. The only immune exposure information available for the cohort was CMV serostatus. This cohort had only TCR beta chains sequenced, and the lack of alpha or paired-chain data limited which features could be detected. Sequencing depth was assumed to be roughly uniform across donors in the presence/absence analyses, though that assumption may not hold.

In total, just over 650 healthy bone marrow donors made up the cohort. Cohort members were all nominally healthy when sampled, although unrecorded immune exposures were likely present. The donor tested CMV seronegative and was one of the 352 seronegative cohort members. A peripheral blood sample was provided by each donor, and peripheral blood mononuclear cells were used for TCR beta sequencing. Genomic DNA was extracted from the blood cell samples with the Qiagen DNeasy Blood Extraction Kit. Notes on this clone: The antigen it recognizes is unknown. Per-base qualities were not stored, and no clone one base away is much larger.

The library was generated by the immunoSEQ multiplex PCR assay. The multiplex PCR relied on a mix of 60 forward primers for TCR Vbeta segments and 13 reverse primers for TCR Jbeta segments. Amplification of the CDR3 region of rearranged TCR beta genes was performed with a multiplex PCR assay on genomic DNA. On the Illumina HiSeq System, the amplified TCR beta libraries were sequenced as 87-base-pair reads. From the authors' description of their analysis: A later analysis counted approximately 76 million unique TCR beta chains across the 650 to 700 repertoires, and roughly 9.9 million of these chains were shared by at least two donors. A nearest-neighbor algorithm error-corrected the raw reads and collapsed the reads into unique sequences, merging closely related sequences to remove PCR and sequencing errors. V, D and J gene segments were assigned by aligning CDR3 sequences to IMGT reference sequences. For a sequence to be retained, a match of at least six nucleotides to both a V gene segment and a J gene segment was required. A rearrangement was called productive if the CDR3 had no stop codons and remained in frame with V and J, and every other rearrangement was called non-productive. Following IMGT convention, CDR3 was defined as the stretch from the second conserved V-encoded cysteine to the conserved J-encoded phenylalanine. In an earlier analysis of roughly 610 of the donors, sequences lacking an unambiguous match to a single V gene segment were excluded. In an earlier analysis of more than 500 of the donors, a V segment was called functional when productive rearrangements were above 56.7%, and segregating when the standard deviation between donors exceeded 5%. To diagnose cytomegalovirus status from the catalog of TCR beta chain sequences, a statistical classification framework was built. In a later analysis, V and J genes were assigned by comparing TCR nucleotide sequences against IMGT/GENE-DB human TR gene sequences. The TCRdist pipeline was used in a later analysis to assign CDR3 sequences and most-parsimonious VDJ recombination scenarios. In a later analysis, every TCR beta chain was defined by the combination of its CDR3 amino acid sequence and its V-gene family, and reads without a unique V-gene family were dropped. In a later analysis, some 600 highly shared, low-generation-probability nucleotide sequences were removed to address suspected cross-contamination and a sequencing artifact. A later analysis calculated a clonal expansion index for each public chain from normalized within-repertoire ranks of inferred template counts. In a later analysis, generation probabilities were computed using a VDJ recombination model fitted to out-of-frame rearrangements, and the results were checked against IGoR. Hypergeometric tests were used in a later analysis to score TCR-TCR, TCR-HLA and TCR-CMV co-occurrence, with a repertoire-size bias correction applied to the TCR pairs. A later analysis estimated false discovery rates by permuting HLA or CMV assignments 20 times. In a later analysis, co-occurring TCRs were grouped using DBSCAN, with TCRdist sequence similarity added in when clustering inside HLA-allele-positive subsets. Repertoires with fewer than 30,000 or more than 120,000 public chains were left out of co-occurrence clustering, as were about five repertoires with anomalous nucleotide sharing. The immuneACCESS repertoire file appears here via TCRdb, limited to in-frame rearrangements. These files lack a portion of the clones; in checked studies, under half of the deficit traces to unresolved V genes, and the cause of the others is not known. V and J calls and clone size are those listed in that table; D and trimming were worked out from the DNA. The sample profile shows about 190,000 clones; around 90% of them were found once. Together, the top ten hold under 1.2% of the sample.

The receptor's source is a boy aged 2 to 10 in good health and CMV-seronegative. The sample taken for sequencing was PBMCs. This chain is built from TRBV15 and TRBJ2-7; perhaps TRBD1 is the D gene, with 5 bases matching. The DNA sequence reads TGTGCCACCAGCAGAGTGCAGGGTTACGAGCAGTACTTC. It encodes CATSRVQGYEQYF.